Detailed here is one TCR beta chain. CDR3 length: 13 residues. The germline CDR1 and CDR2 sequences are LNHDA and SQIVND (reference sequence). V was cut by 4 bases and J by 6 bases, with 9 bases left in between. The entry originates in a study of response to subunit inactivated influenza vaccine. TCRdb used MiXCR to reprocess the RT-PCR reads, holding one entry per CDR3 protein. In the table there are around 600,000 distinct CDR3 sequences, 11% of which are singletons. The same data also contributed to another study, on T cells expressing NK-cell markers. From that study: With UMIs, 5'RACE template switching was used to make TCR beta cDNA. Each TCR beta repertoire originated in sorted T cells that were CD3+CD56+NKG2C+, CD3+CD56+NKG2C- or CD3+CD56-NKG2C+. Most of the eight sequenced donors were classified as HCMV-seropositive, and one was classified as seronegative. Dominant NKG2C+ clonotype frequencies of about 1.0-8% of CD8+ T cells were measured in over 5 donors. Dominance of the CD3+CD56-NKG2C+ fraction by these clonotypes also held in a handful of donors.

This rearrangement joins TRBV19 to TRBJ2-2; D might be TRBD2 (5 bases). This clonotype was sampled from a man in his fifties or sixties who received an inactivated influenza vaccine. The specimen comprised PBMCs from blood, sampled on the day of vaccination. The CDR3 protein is CASSKPGAGELFF. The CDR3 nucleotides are TGTGCCAGTAGTAAACCCGGGGCCGGGGAGCTGTTTTTT.